This entry describes one T cell receptor beta chain. The antigen is undetermined. The entry originates in a study of early stage breast cancer tumors. Study-wide background: ER+/PR+/HER2- status applied to about 75% of the 16 invasive breast tumors. Roughly 9.4-fold was the mean read coverage per sample.

Each sample had two DNA replicates, around 0.45 ug blood or about 1.4 ug tissue. Some clones are missing from TCRdb's copy, which holds only in-frame ones; the method was immunoSEQ multiplex PCR. The data hold about 5,400 clones, with almost 70% observed a single time. The CDR3 loop spans 15 amino acids. V dropped 0 bases and J dropped 6 bases, with 11 bases sitting between them. The germline V gene has CDR1 MGHRA and CDR2 YSYEKL. Overall study findings and caveats: In about 90% of the 16 patients, blood comparison separated tumor from normal breast.

Sequencing input: breast tumor tissue. The receptor comes from a person between 60 and 70 years old with breast cancer. The chain has TRBV4-1 and TRBJ2-2; D possibly corresponds to TRBD2 (5 bases). CDR3 amino acids: CASSQEGKRSGELFF. As DNA, the CDR3 is TGCGCCAGCAGCCAAGAAGGGAAGCGGTCCGGGGAGCTGTTTTTT.